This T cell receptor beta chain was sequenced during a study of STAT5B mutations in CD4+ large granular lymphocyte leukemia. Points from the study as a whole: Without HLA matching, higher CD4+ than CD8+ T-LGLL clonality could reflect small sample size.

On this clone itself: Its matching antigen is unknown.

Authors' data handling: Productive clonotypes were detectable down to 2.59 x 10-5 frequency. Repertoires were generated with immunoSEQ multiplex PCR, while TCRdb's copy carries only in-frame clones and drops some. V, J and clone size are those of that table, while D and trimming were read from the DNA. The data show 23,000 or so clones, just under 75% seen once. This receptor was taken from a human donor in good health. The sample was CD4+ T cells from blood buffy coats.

CDR3 DNA: TGTGCCAGCAGCTTAGGGGGGGTGATTACGCAGTATTTT. This gives the protein CASSLGGVITQYF. V usage is TRBV7-2 and J usage is TRBJ2-3, with D possibly being TRBD2 (6 bases). Germline V CDR1 and CDR2: SGHTA, FQGNSA. The CDR3 sequence is 13 residues long. With 1 base removed from V and 8 bases from J, the gap between germline ends came to 10 bases.